This TCR beta chain was sequenced for a study of molecular identifiers for immune sequencing clone quantification. The naive CD8 libraries originated from between 20,000 and 1,000,000 sorted cells and drew on 10%, 30% or 50% RNA. This clonotype showed up just a few times. The CDR3 loop spans 11 amino acids. Trimming removed 4 bases from V and 5 bases from J, with 3 bases in between. CDR1 and CDR2 from the germline V gene are KGHDR and SFDVKD. TCR libraries were built in bulk with a published protocol and specific TCR primers. TCRdb redid the calling of the PCR reads with MiXCR, one entry per CDR3 protein. Here the sample spans about 630,000 distinct CDR3 sequences, roughly 23% being singletons.

The V and J genes are TRBV24-1 and TRBJ2-3; no reliable D call. The material sequenced was naive CD8+ T cells from blood, with Jurkat cell RNA spiked in. As to subset: FACS-sorted CD8+CD4-CCR7+CD45RA+ naive T cells. This TCR derives from a human donor in good health. Some libraries in this study had Jurkat cell RNA spiked in. As DNA, the CDR3 is TGTGCCACCAGTGAGGGAGATACGCAGTATTTT. Its protein product is CATSEGDTQYF.